Presented here are 4 T cell receptor beta chains from one specimen sequenced in a study of long-term antiretroviral therapy in people with HIV. At survey level, the immunoSEQ assay was run in its v3.0 version. Sequencing used immunoSEQ multiplex PCR; TCRdb keeps in-frame clones, though not all of them. The sample records some 33,000 clones, about 80% being singletons. Material: unsorted PBMCs, obtained 0.6 years after starting antiretroviral therapy. The receptors were gathered from a man younger than 35 with HIV.

This clone is a singleton in its sample. The rearrangement links TRBV28 to TRBJ1-1, with unresolved D. CDR1 MDHEN and CDR2 SYDVKM come from the germline V gene. Trimming cost V 3 bases and J 9 bases, with 8 bases left between them. CDR3 length equals 11 residues. CDR3 nucleotide sequence: TGTGCCAGCAGTTTGACGGAGAAAGCTTTCTTT. Translating it yields CASSLTEKAFF.

V and J are TRBV7-9 and TRBJ2-7; 7 positions agree with TRBD1. Looked up from germline, CDR1 is SEHNR and CDR2 is FQNEAQ (reference sequence). The CDR3 runs 14 residues. V lost 0 bases to trimming and J lost 3 bases; unmatched junction nucleotides: 2. The CDR3 reads CASSLARGFYEQYF. In nucleotides, the CDR3 is TGTGCCAGCAGCTTAGCCAGGGGGTTCTACGAGCAGTACTTC.

This rearrangement joins TRBV5-1 to TRBJ2-5; no clear D. This CDR3 comprises 13 residues. Germline values: CDR1 SGHRS, CDR2 YFSETQ. V was clipped by 3 bases and J by 3 bases, with 9 bases between them. The CDR3 loop is CASSSVVEETQYF. The CDR3 nucleotides read TGCGCCAGCAGCTCCGTCGTGGAAGAGACCCAGTACTTC. Combining the CDR3 with reference TRBV5-1 and TRBJ2-5 gives the whole variable domain KAGVTQTPRYLIKTRGQQVTLSCSPISGHRSVSWYQQTPGQGLQFLFEYFSETQRNKGNFPGRFSGRQFSNSRSEMNVSTLELGDSALYLCASSSVVEETQYFGPGTRLLVL.

V is TRBV5-1 and J is TRBJ2-4; D is uncertain. The CDR3 has 13 residues. V gave up 1 base and J gave up 1 base, with 3 bases separating them. CDR1 is SGHRS and CDR2 is YFSETQ in the germline V gene. Here the CDR3 reads CASSLLAKNIQYF. Written as DNA, the CDR3 is TGCGCCAGCAGCTTGTTGGCCAAAAACATTCAGTACTTC.